This T cell receptor beta chain was identified during a study of T-cell memory formation after mild COVID-19. MiXCR was run by TCRdb on the 5' RACE reads, yielding one entry per CDR3 protein. The sample lists hundreds of thousands of distinct CDR3 sequences; roughly 22% were seen once. Germline loops: CDR1 MGHRA, CDR2 YSYEKL. V lost 2 bases, J lost 0 bases, and 7 bases lay in between. The CDR3 covers 14 residues. This sequence originates from an adult woman who had mild COVID-19 (a few samples of this study predate the infection). Cell type and time point are not known. The gene calls are TRBV4-1 and TRBJ1-1; no firm D call. The sequencing input was PBMCs or a T cell subset sorted from them (not recorded which). The DNA for the CDR3 is TGCGCCAGCAGCCAAATCCCAATGAACACTGAAGCTTTCTTT. This gives the protein CASSQIPMNTEAFF.